The entry below gives a single T cell receptor beta chain sequence along with its context. The antigen is undetermined. This sample stems from a study of Ad26.COV2.S vaccination and SARS-CoV-2 variants. About the study: Ad26.COV2.S, an intramuscular injection, was given once or twice 56 days apart. Study-level findings and limits: Spike-specific TCR breadth in vaccine recipients exceeded that seen in placebo recipients.

Sequencing used immunoSEQ multiplex PCR; TCRdb keeps in-frame clones, though not all of them. The data contain some 400,000 clones, approximately 89% of them singletons. V gave up 4 bases and J gave up 12 bases; unmatched junction bases: 11. Germline CDR1 and CDR2: SNHLY and FYNNEI. The CDR3 runs to 14 residues. Treatment noted: roughly 20 received Ad26.COV2.S at low or high dose, single or two shots; a few received placebo; per-sample allocation not given. At day 63 after the first vaccine or placebo injection, samples were drawn. Whoever gave the sample was an adult aged 18-55 years in Boston. The chain links TRBV2 to TRBJ2-1; 8 nucleotides agree with TRBD2. The specimen was peripheral blood, collected in a trial of Ad26.COV2.S vaccine versus placebo. This clonotype was sampled from a person aged 18 to 59 who received the Ad26.COV2.S COVID-19 vaccine or a placebo. Here the CDR3 DNA reads TGTGCCAGCAGTGGATCGGGAGGGACCCTTGGGCAGTTCTTC. Translated: CASSGSGGTLGQFF.